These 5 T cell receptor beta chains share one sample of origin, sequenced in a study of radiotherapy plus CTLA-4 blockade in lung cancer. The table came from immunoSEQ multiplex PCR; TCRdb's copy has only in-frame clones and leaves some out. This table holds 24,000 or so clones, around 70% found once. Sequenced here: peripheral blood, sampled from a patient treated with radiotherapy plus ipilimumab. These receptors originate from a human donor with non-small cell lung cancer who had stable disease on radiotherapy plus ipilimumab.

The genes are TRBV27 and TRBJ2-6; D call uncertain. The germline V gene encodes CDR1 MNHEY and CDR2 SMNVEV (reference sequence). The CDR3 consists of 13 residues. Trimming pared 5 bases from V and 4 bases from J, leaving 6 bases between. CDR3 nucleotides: TGTGCCAGCAGTACCGGGGGGGCCAACGTCCTGACTTTC. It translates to CASSTGGANVLTF.

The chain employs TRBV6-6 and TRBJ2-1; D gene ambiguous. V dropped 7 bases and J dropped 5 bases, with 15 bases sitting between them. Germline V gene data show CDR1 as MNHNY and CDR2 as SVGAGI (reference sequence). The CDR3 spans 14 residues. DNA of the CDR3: TGTGCCAGCACTAGTTCGTGGCAGAACAATGAGCAGTTCTTC. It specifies CASTSSWQNNEQFF.

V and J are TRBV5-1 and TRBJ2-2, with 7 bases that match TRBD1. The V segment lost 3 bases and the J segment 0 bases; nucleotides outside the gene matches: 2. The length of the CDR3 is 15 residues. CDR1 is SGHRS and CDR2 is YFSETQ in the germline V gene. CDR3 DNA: TGCGCCAGCAGCTCCCAGGGGGCGAACACCGGGGAGCTGTTTTTT. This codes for CASSSQGANTGELFF.

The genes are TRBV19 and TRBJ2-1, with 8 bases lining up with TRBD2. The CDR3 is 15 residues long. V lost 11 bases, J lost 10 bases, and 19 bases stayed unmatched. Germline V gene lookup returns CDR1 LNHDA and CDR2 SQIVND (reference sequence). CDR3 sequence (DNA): TGTGCCCACGCGCGAAGCGGGGGAGGTTCAGGCGAGCAGTTCTTC. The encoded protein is CAHARSGGGSGEQFF.

Here the CDR3 DNA reads TGCGCCAGCACCTCCCGAGGGGGGAACACTGAAGCTTTCTTT. Translated, it gives CASTSRGGNTEAFF. The rearrangement links TRBV5-1 to TRBJ1-1; D might be TRBD1 (6 bases). V gave up 6 bases and J gave up 1 base, with 13 bases separating them. CDR1 is SGHRS, CDR2 YFSETQ, per germline. This CDR3 spans 14 amino acids.